The 26 T cell receptor beta chains below were found in one sample sequenced in a study of blood T cell repertoires in COVID-19. Data came from immunoSEQ multiplex PCR; TCRdb stores just in-frame clones and leaves some out. The table includes 160,000 or so clones, roughly 80% detected once. The sample comprised peripheral blood. These receptors came from a man aged 55 to 70 with acute or convalescent COVID-19.

This clone turned up a few times. V and J are TRBV10-3 and TRBJ1-1, with D perhaps matching TRBD1 (6 bases). This CDR3 comprises 14 residues. Germline V CDR1 and CDR2: ENHRY, SYGVKD. Deletions cut 4 bases from V and 2 bases from J, with 11 bases between. CDR3 in DNA: TGTGCCATCAGTGGCCAACAGGGAAACACTGAAGCTTTCTTT. It specifies CAISGQQGNTEAFF.

The chain employs TRBV6-5 and TRBJ2-2; D call uncertain. The CDR3 is 13 amino acids. Trimming cost V 8 bases and J 5 bases, with 12 bases left between them. CDR1 is MNHEY, CDR2 SVGAGI, per germline. CDR3 nucleotides: TGTGCCAGCTCGCCGACTCGAACCGGGGAGCTGTTTTTT. Protein: CASSPTRTGELFF.

The gene calls are TRBV7-3 and TRBJ2-2, with a possible D match to TRBD2 (5 bases). V lost 5 bases and J lost 7, with 11 bases in between. The CDR3 runs to 13 residues. Germline-derived CDR1 and CDR2 are SGHTA and FQGTGA. The CDR3 region is CASSQTSDGELFF. DNA for the CDR3: TGTGCCAGCAGCCAAACTAGTGACGGGGAGCTGTTTTTT.

This chain joins TRBV20-1 and TRBJ2-1; tentative D call: TRBD2 (6 bases). V was shortened by 5 bases and J by 8 bases, with 7 bases between the two germline ends. Germline lookup yields CDR1 DFQATT and CDR2 SNEGSKA (reference sequence). This CDR3 spans 10 amino acids. CDR3 nucleotide sequence: TGCAGTGCTGTAGCGGATGAGCAGTTCTTC. It specifies CSAVADEQFF.

The V gene is TRBV7-2, the J gene TRBJ2-3, with 10 positions matching TRBD2. Germline V CDR1 and CDR2: SGHTA, FQGNSA. CDR3 length equals 17 residues. V lost 5 bases and J lost 2; bases outside the gene matches: 10. CDR3 protein: CASSLVGSGGPTDTQYF. The DNA of the CDR3 is TGTGCCAGCAGCCTCGTGGGTAGCGGGGGGCCCACAGATACGCAGTATTTT.

The chain recombines TRBV4-2 with TRBJ2-3, with a weak D call TRBD1 (5 bases). Germline lookup yields CDR1 LGHNA and CDR2 YNFKEQ. Between the trimmed V and J ends, which lost 0 bases and 4 bases, there was a span of 11 bases. The CDR3 runs 15 residues. The CDR3 reads CASSQDQQGSDTQYF. The CDR3 nucleotides read TGTGCCAGCAGCCAAGATCAGCAGGGATCAGATACGCAGTATTTT.

This clone has a single count. The chain employs TRBV7-2 and TRBJ1-5; 7 nucleotides align to TRBD1. The CDR3 is made up of 14 amino acids. The germline CDR1 and CDR2 sequences are SGHTA and FQGNSA. V lost 5 bases to trimming and J lost 4 bases; unmatched junction nucleotides: 5. CDR3 nucleotide sequence: TGTGCCAGCAGCCAGACAGGGACGAATCAGCCCCAGCATTTT. Translating it yields CASSQTGTNQPQHF.

This clone was counted a few times. V and J are TRBV28 and TRBJ2-5; 9 nucleotides line up with TRBD2. This CDR3 has 15 residues. Germline CDR1 and CDR2: MDHEN and SYDVKM. The trim removed 3 bases at V and 2 bases at J, leaving 4 bases unmatched. The CDR3 spells CASSFLAGIQETQYF. CDR3 in DNA: TGTGCCAGCAGTTTTCTAGCGGGGATTCAAGAGACCCAGTACTTC.

This clone has at least ten counts. The chain has TRBV15 and TRBJ2-5; TRBD2 agrees at 7 bases. The CDR3 spans 15 residues. The V segment lost 9 bases and the J segment 1 base; nucleotides outside the gene matches: 11. The germline V gene has CDR1 LNHNV and CDR2 YYDKDF (reference sequence). CDR3 sequence (DNA): TGTGCCACTGAGGAGGCGGGAGAGCCCCAAGAGACCCAGTACTTC. Encoded protein: CATEEAGEPQETQYF.

This clone appeared a single time. The chain has TRBV5-1 and TRBJ2-1; no firm D call. V lost 0 bases and J lost 4, with 5 bases in between. The CDR3 runs to 13 residues. Germline CDR1 reads SGHRS; CDR2 reads YFSETQ. The CDR3 region is CASSLDGYNEQFF. CDR3 DNA: TGCGCCAGCAGCTTGGACGGGTACAATGAGCAGTTCTTC.

The chain joins TRBV7-7 to TRBJ2-5; D might be TRBD2 (6 bases). CDR1 is SSHAT and CDR2 is FNYEAQ in the germline V gene (reference sequence). V lost 10 bases and J lost 2, with 14 bases in between. This CDR3 is built from 13 residues. CDR3 nucleotides: TGTGCCATTGCGGGGTTGGGGCAAGAGACCCAGTACTTC. Its protein is CAIAGLGQETQYF.

V and J are TRBV5-1 and TRBJ2-5, with D tentatively TRBD2 (8 bases). Deletions cut 5 bases from V and 2 bases from J, with 16 bases between. CDR3 length: 15 residues. Germline CDR1 is SGHRS and CDR2 is YFSETQ. The CDR3: CASSQGVAGQETQYF. CDR3 in DNA: TGCGCCAGCAGTCAGGGGGTAGCGGGACAAGAGACCCAGTACTTC.

This chain uses TRBV11-3 with TRBJ2-3, with 8 bases aligning to TRBD1. The length of the CDR3 is 14 residues. J gave up 1 base and V 6 bases, and 3 bases lay outside the gene matches. The germline V gene encodes CDR1 SGHNT and CDR2 YENEEA. This chain's CDR3 is CASRMGQGTDTQYF. CDR3 sequence (DNA): TGTGCCAGCAGGATGGGACAGGGCACAGATACGCAGTATTTT.

The rearrangement links TRBV20-1 to TRBJ1-6; 12 bases fit TRBD1. The CDR3 has 16 residues. Germline V gives CDR1 DFQATT, CDR2 SNEGSKA (reference sequence). The V gene end was trimmed by 3 bases and the J gene end by 5 bases; junction bases not matched to a gene: 5. CDR3 in amino acids: CSASTGTGGNNSPLHF. The CDR3 DNA reads as TGCAGTGCTAGTACCGGGACAGGGGGCAATAATTCACCCCTCCACTTT.

The V and J genes are TRBV4-2 and TRBJ2-3, with a possible D match to TRBD1 (5 bases). Trimming removed 2 bases at V and 5 bases at J, with 14 bases between. This CDR3 is built from 15 residues. Germline V gene sequence: CDR1 LGHNA, CDR2 YNFKEQ. Here the CDR3 reads CASSQTGQGGDTQYF. The CDR3 bases are TGTGCCAGCAGCCAAACTGGACAAGGTGGAGATACGCAGTATTTT.

This clone was seen once. The V and J genes are TRBV19 and TRBJ2-2; 15 bases match TRBD2. The CDR3 sequence is 19 residues long. The J segment lost 4 bases and the V segment lost 0 bases, leaving 6 bases of the junction unmatched. Per germline, CDR1 LNHDA and CDR2 SQIVND (reference sequence). The CDR3 sequence: CASSIERTSGRAGTGELFF. The CDR3 DNA reads TGTGCCAGTAGTATAGAGCGGACTAGCGGGAGGGCCGGCACCGGGGAGCTGTTTTTT.

The V call is TRBV7-9, the J call TRBJ1-1; 9 bases match TRBD1. The germline V gene encodes CDR1 SEHNR and CDR2 FQNEAQ (reference sequence). V gave up 0 bases and J gave up 3 bases; unmatched junction bases: 5. This CDR3 contains 16 residues. The CDR3 is CASSLAWTGVDTEAFF. DNA for the CDR3: TGTGCCAGCAGCTTAGCCTGGACAGGGGTGGACACTGAAGCTTTCTTT.

The CDR3: CASRPPSSGSMNTQYF. The CDR3 nucleotides are TGTGCCAGTAGGCCCCCATCTAGCGGGAGTATGAATACGCAGTATTTT. The chain carries TRBV19 and TRBJ2-3, with 10 bases fitting TRBD2. Germline-derived CDR1 and CDR2 are LNHDA and SQIVND (reference sequence). This CDR3 is 16 amino acids long. The trim removed 6 bases at V and 7 bases at J, leaving 13 bases unmatched.

The chain is built from TRBV5-1 and TRBJ1-1; D may be TRBD1 (6 bases). This CDR3 region has 15 residues. Germline V CDR1 and CDR2: SGHRS, YFSETQ. V was trimmed by 2 bases and J by 3 bases, leaving 14 bases between them. The CDR3 spells CASSLQGGFDTEAFF. The DNA of the CDR3 is TGCGCCAGCAGCTTACAGGGTGGGTTCGACACTGAAGCTTTCTTT.

This rearrangement joins TRBV5-5 to TRBJ2-7; possibly TRBD1 for D (5 bases). This CDR3 spans 16 amino acids. V lost 4 bases and J 3 bases, leaving 20 bases between the germline ends. Germline V lookup: CDR1 SGHKS, CDR2 YYEKEE (reference sequence). CDR3 DNA sequence: TGTGCCAGCAGCCAAGGGGTGACGGCCATTCACTACGAGCAGTACTTC. Its protein product is CASSQGVTAIHYEQYF.

The chain recombines TRBV7-8 with TRBJ1-2; 8 bases map to TRBD1. The V segment lost 3 bases and the J segment 8 bases; nucleotides outside the gene matches: 8. This CDR3 is 14 amino acids long. CDR1 and CDR2 from the germline V gene are SGHVS and FQNEAQ. The CDR3 reads CASSFTGGPGGYTF. DNA of the CDR3: TGTGCCAGCAGCTTCACAGGGGGGCCGGGAGGCTACACCTTC.

This chain connects TRBV4-3 to TRBJ2-6, with D unclear. V was shortened by 0 bases and J by 8 bases, with 5 bases between the two germline ends. Per the germline V gene, CDR1 is LGHNA and CDR2 is YSLEER. The CDR3 extends over 13 amino acids. The CDR3 reads CASSQDLTNVLTF. CDR3 nucleotides: TGCGCCAGCAGCCAAGACCTAACCAACGTCCTGACTTTC.

This chain connects TRBV29-1 to TRBJ2-5; weak D call: TRBD2 (7 bases). V dropped 2 bases and J dropped 5 bases, with 15 bases sitting between them. Germline assignment: CDR1 SQVTM and CDR2 ANQGSEA. This CDR3 comprises 14 residues. The CDR3 loop reads CSVERGGLGETQYF. The CDR3, as DNA: TGCAGCGTTGAAAGGGGGGGCCTAGGGGAGACCCAGTACTTC.

The chain links TRBV28 to TRBJ2-7; TRBD2 matches at 9 bases. Germline CDR1 is MDHEN and CDR2 is SYDVKM. This CDR3 spans 19 amino acids. V gave up 4 bases and J gave up 2 bases; unmatched junction bases: 18. The CDR3 coding sequence is TGTGCCAGCAGTTCTAACGCACCACTACCGGGACTAGCCCCCTACGAGCAGTACTTC. Translation gives CASSSNAPLPGLAPYEQYF.

The CDR3 nucleotides read TGTGCCAGCAGTTACTGGGCCTCTGGGGCCAACGTCCTGACTTTC. This gives the protein CASSYWASGANVLTF. V and J are TRBV6-5 and TRBJ2-6; D uncertain. This CDR3 has 15 residues. Per germline, CDR1 MNHEY and CDR2 SVGAGI. V gave up 1 base and J gave up 0 bases, with 4 bases separating them.

This clone was detected only a few times. This chain uses TRBV5-1 with TRBJ2-2, with a weak D call TRBD2 (7 bases). The V end was cut by 0 bases, the J end by 4 bases, with 16 bases between. This CDR3 spans 17 amino acids. Per germline, CDR1 SGHRS and CDR2 YFSETQ. CDR3 bases: TGCGCCAGCAGCTTGGCTCGGGGGGCTCAGGGCACCGGGGAGCTGTTTTTT. Its protein is CASSLARGAQGTGELFF.